The rows below give T cell receptor beta chains drawn from one sample of a study of cytomegalovirus exposure and HLA in healthy donors. Method: immunoSEQ multiplex PCR; TCRdb's copy keeps in-frame clones and lacks some. Seen here are 250,000 to 350,000 clones, 80% observed once, and the top ten hold roughly 0.31%. Input material: PBMCs. These TCRs come from a girl aged 2-9 years in good health and CMV-seronegative. The CDR3 runs from the conserved cysteine through the conserved F or W. D genes are given only for firm matches. Not every row has a clone size; where given, it reads once, few, many or a size class.

>TRBJ2-7|15|.|TRBV5-1|TRBD2
TGCGCCAGCAGCTTGGCTGTTAGCGGGAGTTACGAGCAGTACTTC
CASSLAVSGSYEQYF
>TRBJ1-6|15|few|TRBV4-2|.
TGTGCCAGCAGCCCCCAGGGGAGCGATAATTCACCCCTCCACTTT
CASSPQGSDNSPLHF
>TRBJ1-3|13|.|TRBV2|TRBD1
TGTGCCAGCAGCAGGGGGCCTGGAAACACCATATATTTT
CASSRGPGNTIYF
>TRBJ2-1|13|.|TRBV10-3|TRBD2
TGTGCCATCAAGGGACTAGTCCCCAATGAGCAGTTCTTC
CAIKGLVPNEQFF
>TRBJ2-7|15|.|TRBV9|.
TGTGCCAGCAGCATTGGGAGGCAAAGCTCCTACGAGCAGTACTTC
CASSIGRQSSYEQYF
>TRBJ1-2|14|.|TRBV5-1|.
TGCGCCAGCAGCTTGGAGGGAGCTAACTATGGCTACACCTTC
CASSLEGANYGYTF
>TRBJ2-1|15|once|TRBV6-1|TRBD2
TGTGCCAGCAGTCCCCGACTAGCGGGCTACAATGAGCAGTTCTTC
CASSPRLAGYNEQFF
>TRBJ1-4|13|.|TRBV29-1|.
TGCAGCGTTGACACAGGACACGGTGAAAAACTGTTTTTT
CSVDTGHGEKLFF
>TRBJ1-1|16|.|TRBV5-5|.
TGTGCCAGCAGCTTGGCAATGGGGGGGTTGAACACTGAAGCTTTCTTT
CASSLAMGGLNTEAFF
>TRBJ2-2|17|.|TRBV12-5|TRBD2
TGTGCTAGTGGTTTTCCTATTAGCGGGAGGGCCCCCGGGGAGCTGTTTTTT
CASGFPISGRAPGELFF
>TRBJ2-5|14|.|TRBV5-1|.
TGCGCCAGCAGCTTCAGGGGTTGGTTGAAGACCCAGTACTTC
CASSFRGWLKTQYF
>TRBJ2-1|21|.|TRBV12-5|TRBD2
TGTGCTAGTGGTTTGGCATATCCGGGACTAGCGGGGGCCGTTACCTACAATGAGCAGTTCTTC
CASGLAYPGLAGAVTYNEQFF
>TRBJ2-3|15|.|TRBV4-1|TRBD1
TGCGCCAGCAGCCAAGGACAGGGGGCTCCAGATACGCAGTATTTT
CASSQGQGAPDTQYF
>TRBJ1-5|14|.|TRBV18|.
TGTGCCAGCTCACCTGAGCGGGTCAATCAGCCCCAGCATTTT
CASSPERVNQPQHF
>TRBJ2-5|18|.|TRBV2|TRBD2
TGTGCCAGCAGGAGAACCGGGACTAGAGGGGGACTCCAAGAGACCCAGTACTTC
CASRRTGTRGGLQETQYF
>TRBJ1-1|13|few|TRBV5-4|.
TGTGCCAGCAGGACATCAGGGGACCCTGAAGCTTTCTTT
CASRTSGDPEAFF
>TRBJ2-1|14|.|TRBV7-9|TRBD2
TGTGCCAGCAGCTTATATAGCGGGTTAGGTGAGCAGTTCTTC
CASSLYSGLGEQFF
>TRBJ1-2|13|.|TRBV9|TRBD1
TGTGCCAGCAGCCTTAGGACAGGGAGAGGCTACACCTTC
CASSLRTGRGYTF